This entry lists 24 T cell receptor beta chains sequenced from one sample in a study of CD8+CD57+ T cells in acquired aplastic anemia. TCR beta VDJ combinations and CDR3 sequences were profiled from genomic DNA. TCRdb reprocessed the reads with MiXCR, giving one entry per CDR3 protein. The table includes about 210,000 distinct CDR3 sequences, around 32% detected once. The sample consisted of sorted CD4+, CD8+, or CD8+CD57+ T cells (not recorded which) from PBMCs. These receptors were collected from a human donor in good health, serving as a control.

This clonotype was seen at least ten times. The chain links TRBV20-1 to TRBJ1-1, with unresolved D. The V and J ends lost 1 base and 0 bases respectively, with 9 bases between them. This CDR3 region has 14 residues. Germline V CDR1 and CDR2: DFQATT, SNEGSKA (reference sequence). The CDR3 DNA reads as TGCAGTGCTAGAGGCGGATCAGTGAACACTGAAGCTTTCTTT. This translates into CSARGGSVNTEAFF.

This clonotype has more than one count but fewer than ten. This chain connects TRBV12-3 or TRBV12-4 to TRBJ2-6, with TRBD1 identical over 8 bases. V was pared by 5 bases and J by 0 bases, with 6 bases of the junction left unmatched. This CDR3 has 17 residues. In DNA form, the CDR3 reads TGTGCCAGCAGTCCACAGGGGGGAAGCTCTGGGGCCAACGTCCTGACTTTC. As protein: CASSPQGGSSGANVLTF.

This chain links TRBV5-1 with TRBJ2-7; the D is unclear. This CDR3 contains 13 residues. Germline CDR1 SGHRS, CDR2 YFSETQ. Deletions cut 0 bases from V and 12 bases from J, with 16 bases between. CDR3 sequence (DNA): TGCGCCAGCAGCTTGGGGCCATCCGACTCGCGGTACTTC. This codes for CASSLGPSDSRYF.

V and J are TRBV18 and TRBJ2-5, with 8 bases fitting TRBD1. The CDR3 extends over 14 amino acids. Unmatched junction bases numbered 4, after V lost 3 bases and J lost 4 bases. Germline lookup yields CDR1 KGHSH and CDR2 LQKENI. In nucleotides, the CDR3 is TGTGCCAGCTCACCCTCCGGGACAGGAGAGACCCAGTACTTC. Encoded protein: CASSPSGTGETQYF.

In the case of this clonotype: One base away lies a much larger clone, so this may be a sequencing read error. It is likely a read error, because the conserved phenylalanine at the end of the CDR3 is missing. The CDR3 loop reads CASSLADWGGTTVNTEAFY. The CDR3 bases are TGTGCCAGCAGCTTAGCAGATTGGGGGGGCACAACAGTGAACACTGAAGCTTTCTAT. This chain joins TRBV11-1 and TRBJ1-1; D may be TRBD1 (6 bases). The CDR3 sequence is 19 residues long. Germline CDR1 SGHAT, CDR2 FQDESV (reference sequence). V dropped 0 bases and J dropped 0 bases, with 20 bases sitting between them.

The rearrangement links TRBV6-5 to TRBJ1-1, with D maybe TRBD1 (6 bases). CDR1 is MNHEY, CDR2 SVGAGI, per germline. Deletions cut 3 bases from V and 1 base from J, with 15 bases between. The CDR3 totals 16 residues. This chain's CDR3 is CASSYRTEAENTEAFF. DNA of the CDR3: TGTGCCAGCAGTTATCGGACAGAAGCGGAGAACACTGAAGCTTTCTTT.

In its sample, this clonotype was seen many times. V and J are TRBV11-2 and TRBJ1-2, with unresolved D. Between the trimmed V and J ends, which lost 2 bases and 5 bases, there was a span of 18 bases. CDR1 SGHAT and CDR2 FQNNGV come from the germline V gene. The CDR3 spans 16 residues. The CDR3 DNA sequence: TGTGCCAGCAGCTTATGGGCAACCCTAAGCGGGTATGGCTACACCTTC. Its protein product is CASSLWATLSGYGYTF.

The chain is built from TRBV4-1 and TRBJ2-7; either TRBD1 or TRBD2 may fit D (5 bases each). The V gene's germline CDR1 is MGHRA and CDR2 YSYEKL. The CDR3 is made up of 14 amino acids. V lost 4 bases, J lost 7 bases, and 17 bases lay in between. This CDR3 reads CASSPLGVLSEQYF. CDR3 nucleotide sequence: TGCGCCAGCAGCCCCCTGGGGGTTCTAAGTGAGCAGTACTTC.

This clonotype was seen at least ten times. The chain is built from TRBV2 and TRBJ2-6, with unresolved D. Per germline, CDR1 SNHLY and CDR2 FYNNEI. Trimming removed 4 bases at V and 0 bases at J, with 10 bases between. This CDR3 is built from 16 residues. The CDR3 loop reads CASSVSRFSGANVLTF. The DNA for the CDR3 is TGTGCCAGCAGTGTGTCACGATTCTCTGGGGCCAACGTCCTGACTTTC.

The chain carries TRBV5-8 and TRBJ1-1, with D tentatively TRBD1 (5 bases). V was clipped by 0 bases and J by 7 bases, with 7 bases between them. Germline V gene sequence: CDR1 SGHTS, CDR2 YDEGEE. The CDR3 has 12 residues. This chain's CDR3 is CASSLVQGEAFF. CDR3 nucleotides: TGTGCCAGCAGCTTGGTGCAGGGTGAAGCTTTCTTT.

This clonotype was seen ten or more times. The rearrangement links TRBV19 to TRBJ1-2, with unresolved D. The CDR3 has 14 residues. Germline values: CDR1 LNHDA, CDR2 SQIVND (reference sequence). Trimming took 3 bases from V and 5 from J, leaving 13 bases between them. The DNA for the CDR3 is TGTGCCAGTAGTATTACGGTGGCAGATTATGGCTACACCTTC. It codes for CASSITVADYGYTF.

The chain is built from TRBV20-1 and TRBJ1-1; 7 nucleotides agree with TRBD1. After removal of 0 bases from V and 0 bases from J, the junction contained 7 bases not matched to a gene. The CDR3 runs 16 residues. In germline, CDR1 is DFQATT, CDR2 SNEGSKA (reference sequence). CDR3 nucleotide sequence: TGCAGTGCTAGAGACCTTGGACAGGCTTTGAACACTGAAGCTTTCTTT. Amino acids: CSARDLGQALNTEAFF.

This clonotype was seen a handful of times. The rearrangement links TRBV25-1 to TRBJ2-1, with D perhaps matching TRBD1 (5 bases). The CDR3 extends over 12 amino acids. Trimming pared 6 bases from V and 8 bases from J, leaving 11 bases between. Germline CDR1 reads MGHDK; CDR2 reads SYGVNS. Written as DNA, the CDR3 is TGTGCCAGCAGCTTTCAGGGCTATGAGCAGTTCTTC. This translates into CASSFQGYEQFF. The full variable domain, completed using reference TRBV25-1 and TRBJ2-1, is EADIYQTPRYLVIGTGKKITLECSQTMGHDKMYWYQQDPGMELHLIHYSYGVNSTEKGDLSSESTVSRIRTEHFPLTLESARPSHTSQYLCASSFQGYEQFFGPGTRLTVL.

There are a few counts of this clonotype. A read error is possible here, since a much larger clone lies one base away. V usage is TRBV7-3 and J usage is TRBJ1-1; 10 nucleotides align to TRBD1. The CDR3 extends over 15 amino acids. With 2 bases clipped from V and 4 bases from J, the junction kept 4 bases outside the gene matches. Germline V gene sequence: CDR1 SGHTA, CDR2 FQGTGA. CDR3 DNA sequence: TGTGCCAGCAGCTTAGAGGGACAGGGGCTCACTGAAGCTTTCTTT. Residues: CASSLEGQGLTEAFF.

This clonotype was seen ten or more times. This chain joins TRBV2 and TRBJ1-1; D unresolved. V was pared by 6 bases and J by 1 base, with 6 bases between. The CDR3 consists of 12 residues. Germline assignment: CDR1 SNHLY and CDR2 FYNNEI. The CDR3, as DNA: TGTGCCAGCAGGTACCAGAACACTGAAGCTTTCTTT. It specifies CASRYQNTEAFF.

V gene TRBV5-1 combines with J gene TRBJ2-5; 7 bases line up with TRBD1. Germline-derived CDR1 and CDR2 are SGHRS and YFSETQ. This CDR3 is 13 amino acids long. V shed 3 bases and J 2 bases; nucleotides not matched to a gene: 1. The CDR3 DNA is TGCGCCAGCAGCTCGGGACAGCAAGAGACCCAGTACTTC. Its translation is CASSSGQQETQYF.

This chain joins TRBV24-1 and TRBJ1-5; D unresolved. Germline V gene lookup returns CDR1 KGHDR and CDR2 SFDVKD. The ends were cut back, 4 bases at V and 11 bases at J, with 20 bases in the middle. This CDR3 region has 15 residues. This CDR3 is CATSDPGATGETQHF. CDR3 bases: TGTGCCACCAGTGACCCGGGCGCGACGGGAGAGACCCAGCATTTT.

This clonotype was seen repeatedly, ten times or more. The chain's CDR3 is CASSFGTGTVGGELFF. CDR3 in DNA: TGTGCCAGCAGCTTTGGGACAGGGACGGTCGGCGGGGAGCTGTTTTTT. The genes are TRBV7-9 and TRBJ2-2, with 9 bases that match TRBD1. The CDR3 covers 16 residues. Losses at the gene ends were 3 bases for V and 7 bases for J; bases not matched to a gene: 9. Looked up from germline, CDR1 is SEHNR and CDR2 is FQNEAQ (reference sequence).

This clonotype was recorded only once. The chain employs TRBV20-1 and TRBJ2-3; maybe TRBD2 (5 bases). The CDR3 runs 13 residues. Germline CDR1 is DFQATT and CDR2 is SNEGSKA (reference sequence). V shed 3 bases and J shed 2 bases, with 9 bases lying between them. The CDR3 DNA follows: TGCAGTGCTAGTCGGACTGCCACAGATACGCAGTATTTT. It codes for CSASRTATDTQYF.

This clonotype was picked up a small number of times. The V and J genes are TRBV5-8 and TRBJ1-1; no clear D gene. V dropped 1 base and J dropped 1 base, with 14 bases sitting between them. The CDR3 is 16 amino acids. CDR1 and CDR2 (germline): SGHTS, YDEGEE. CDR3 DNA sequence: TGTGCCAGCAGCTTGTGGGTCCGGAGCTCGAACACTGAAGCTTTCTTT. It encodes CASSLWVRSSNTEAFF.

The chain couples TRBV6-1 to TRBJ1-5; the D is unclear. This CDR3 has 13 residues. The V end was cut by 7 bases, the J end by 5 bases, with 12 bases between. The germline V gene encodes CDR1 MNHNS and CDR2 SASEGT. CDR3 coding DNA: TGTGCCAGCAAGCCGGAAGGGTATCAGCCCCAGCATTTT. It is translated as CASKPEGYQPQHF.

In its sample, this clonotype was seen a few times. The V gene is TRBV6-2 or TRBV6-3, the J gene TRBJ2-1, with TRBD1 matching 9 bases. Germline loops: CDR1 MNHEY, CDR2 SVGEGT. This CDR3 is 19 amino acids long. The ends lost 5 bases at V and 2 bases at J; junction bases unmatched: 16. For the CDR3, the DNA is TGTGCCAGCAGTCACCGGGACAGGGATCCCCTAAGAGCCTACAATGAGCAGTTCTTC. It is translated as CASSHRDRDPLRAYNEQFF.

This clonotype was counted between two and nine times. The genes are TRBV4-1 and TRBJ1-4; D perhaps matches TRBD1 (6 bases). This CDR3 comprises 17 residues. Germline V CDR1 and CDR2: MGHRA, YSYEKL. Trimming took 2 bases from V and 3 from J, leaving 16 bases between them. The CDR3 DNA is TGCGCCAGCAGCCAATCTGACGGGGGGCTTGCTAATGAAAAACTGTTTTTT. Amino acids: CASSQSDGGLANEKLFF.

This clonotype has at least ten counts. This sequence joins TRBV10-3 and TRBJ1-2; D might be TRBD1 (5 bases). The CDR3 spans 13 residues. V gave up 6 bases and J gave up 3 bases, with 11 bases separating them. The germline gives CDR1 ENHRY, CDR2 SYGVKD. This chain's CDR3 is CAISSGTDYGYTF. The CDR3 DNA reads as TGTGCCATCAGCTCCGGGACGGACTATGGCTACACCTTC.